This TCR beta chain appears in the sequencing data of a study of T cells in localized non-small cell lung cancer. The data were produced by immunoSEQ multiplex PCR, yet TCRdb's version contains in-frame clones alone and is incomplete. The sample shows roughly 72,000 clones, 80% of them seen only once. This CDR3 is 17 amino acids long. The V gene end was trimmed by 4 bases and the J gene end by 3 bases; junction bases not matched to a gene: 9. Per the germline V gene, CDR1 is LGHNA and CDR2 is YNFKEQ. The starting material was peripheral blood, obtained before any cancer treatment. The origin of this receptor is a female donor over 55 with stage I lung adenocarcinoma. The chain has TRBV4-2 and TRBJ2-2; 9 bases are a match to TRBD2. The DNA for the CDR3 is TGTGCCAGCAGCCGACGACTAGCGGCCCTTTACACCGGGGAGCTGTTTTTT. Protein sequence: CASSRRLAALYTGELFF.